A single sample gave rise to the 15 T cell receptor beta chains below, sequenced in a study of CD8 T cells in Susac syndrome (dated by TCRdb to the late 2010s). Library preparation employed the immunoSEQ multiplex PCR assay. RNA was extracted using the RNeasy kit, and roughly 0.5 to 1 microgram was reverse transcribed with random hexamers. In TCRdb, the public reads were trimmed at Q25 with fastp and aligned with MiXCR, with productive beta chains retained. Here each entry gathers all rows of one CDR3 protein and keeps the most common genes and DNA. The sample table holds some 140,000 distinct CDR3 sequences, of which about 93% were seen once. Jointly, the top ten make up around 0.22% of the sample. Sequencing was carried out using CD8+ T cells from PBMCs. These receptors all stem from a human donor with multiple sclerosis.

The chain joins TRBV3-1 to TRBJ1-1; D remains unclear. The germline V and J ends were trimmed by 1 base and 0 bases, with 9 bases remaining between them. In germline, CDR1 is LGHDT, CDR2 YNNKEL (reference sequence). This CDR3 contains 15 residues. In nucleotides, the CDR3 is TGTGCCAGCAGCCAAGTGATCAGCGTGAACACTGAAGCTTTCTTT. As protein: CASSQVISVNTEAFF.

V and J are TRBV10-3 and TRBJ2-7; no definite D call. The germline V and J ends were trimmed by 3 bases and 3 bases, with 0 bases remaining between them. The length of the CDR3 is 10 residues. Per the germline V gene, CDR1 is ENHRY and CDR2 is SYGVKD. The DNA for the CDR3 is TGTGCCATCAGTGACTACGAGCAGTACTTC. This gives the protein CAISDYEQYF.

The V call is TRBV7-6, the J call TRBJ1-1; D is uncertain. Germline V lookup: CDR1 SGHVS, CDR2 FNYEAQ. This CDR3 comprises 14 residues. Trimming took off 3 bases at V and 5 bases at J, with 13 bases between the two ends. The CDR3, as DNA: TGTGCCAGCAGCTTCGGGTACGGCGAAACTGAAGCTTTCTTT. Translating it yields CASSFGYGETEAFF.

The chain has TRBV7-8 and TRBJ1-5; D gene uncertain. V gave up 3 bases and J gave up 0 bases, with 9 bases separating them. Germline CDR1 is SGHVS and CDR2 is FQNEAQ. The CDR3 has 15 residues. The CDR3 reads CASSFGLNSNQPQHF. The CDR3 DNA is TGTGCCAGCAGCTTTGGGTTGAATAGCAATCAGCCCCAGCATTTT.

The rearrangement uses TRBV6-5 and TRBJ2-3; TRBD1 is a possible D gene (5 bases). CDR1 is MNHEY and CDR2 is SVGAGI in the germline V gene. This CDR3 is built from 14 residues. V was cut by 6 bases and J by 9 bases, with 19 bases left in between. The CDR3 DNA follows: TGTGCCAGCAGACATACCTCTCTCAGGGCGACGCAGTATTTT. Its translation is CASRHTSLRATQYF.

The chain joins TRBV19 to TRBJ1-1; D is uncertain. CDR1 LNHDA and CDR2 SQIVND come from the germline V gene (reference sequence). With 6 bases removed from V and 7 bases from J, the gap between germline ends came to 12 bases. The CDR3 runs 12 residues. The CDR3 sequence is CASSPGGLEAFF. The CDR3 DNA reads TGTGCCAGTAGCCCAGGAGGTCTTGAAGCTTTCTTT. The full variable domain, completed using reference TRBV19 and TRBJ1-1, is DGGITQSPKYLFRKEGQNVTLSCEQNLNHDAMYWYRQDPGQGLRLIYYSQIVNDFQKGDIAEGYSVSREKKESFPLTVTSAQKNPTAFYLCASSPGGLEAFFGQGTRLTVV.

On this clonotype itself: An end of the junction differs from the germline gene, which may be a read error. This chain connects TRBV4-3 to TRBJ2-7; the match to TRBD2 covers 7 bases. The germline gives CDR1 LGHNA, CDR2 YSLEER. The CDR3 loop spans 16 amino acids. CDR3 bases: TGCGCCAGCGGCCAAGATAGGGCGGGAGCCTACTACGAGCAGTACTTC. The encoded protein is CASGQDRAGAYYEQYF.

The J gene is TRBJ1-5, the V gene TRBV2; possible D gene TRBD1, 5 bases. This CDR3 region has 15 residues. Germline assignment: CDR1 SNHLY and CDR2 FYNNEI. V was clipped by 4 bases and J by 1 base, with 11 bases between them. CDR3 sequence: CASSVGEWSNQPQHF. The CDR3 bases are TGTGCCAGCAGTGTAGGGGAGTGGAGCAATCAGCCCCAGCATTTT.

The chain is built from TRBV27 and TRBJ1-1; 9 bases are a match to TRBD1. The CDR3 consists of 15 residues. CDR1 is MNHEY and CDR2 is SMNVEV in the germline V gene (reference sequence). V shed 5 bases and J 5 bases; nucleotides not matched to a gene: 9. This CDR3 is CASSALRDRETEAFF. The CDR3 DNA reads TGTGCCAGCAGTGCCCTCCGGGACAGGGAGACTGAAGCTTTCTTT.

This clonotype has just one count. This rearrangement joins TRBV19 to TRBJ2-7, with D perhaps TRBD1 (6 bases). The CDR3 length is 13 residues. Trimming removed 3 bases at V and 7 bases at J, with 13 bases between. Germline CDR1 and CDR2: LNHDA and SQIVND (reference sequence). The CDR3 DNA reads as TGTGCCAGTAGTATCCCAGGGGACGAGGAGCAGTACTTC. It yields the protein CASSIPGDEEQYF.

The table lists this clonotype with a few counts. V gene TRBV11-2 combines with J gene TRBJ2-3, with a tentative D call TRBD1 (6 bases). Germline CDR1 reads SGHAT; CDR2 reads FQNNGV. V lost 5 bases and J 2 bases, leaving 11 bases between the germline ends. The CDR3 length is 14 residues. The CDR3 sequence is CASSLDSLTDTQYF. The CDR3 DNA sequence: TGTGCCAGCAGCCTGGACAGCCTCACAGATACGCAGTATTTT.

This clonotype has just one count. The CDR3: CASSQDPGNWNTEAFF. In DNA, the CDR3 is TGTGCCAGCAGCCAAGATCCGGGGAATTGGAACACTGAAGCTTTCTTT. The chain employs TRBV3-1 and TRBJ1-1; D is unresolved. Per the germline V gene, CDR1 is LGHDT and CDR2 is YNNKEL (reference sequence). The V end was cut by 0 bases, the J end by 1 base, with 12 bases between. CDR3 length: 16 residues.

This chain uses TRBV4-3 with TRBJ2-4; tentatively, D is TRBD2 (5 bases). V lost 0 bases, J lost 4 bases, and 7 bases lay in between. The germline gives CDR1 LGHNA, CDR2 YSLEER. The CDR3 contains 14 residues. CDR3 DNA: TGCGCCAGCAGCCAAGATAGAGGGAAAAACATTCAGTACTTC. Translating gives CASSQDRGKNIQYF.

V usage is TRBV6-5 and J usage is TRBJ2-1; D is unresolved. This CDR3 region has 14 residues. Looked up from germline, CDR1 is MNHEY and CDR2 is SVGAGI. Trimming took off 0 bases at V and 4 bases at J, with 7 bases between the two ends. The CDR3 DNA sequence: TGTGCCAGCAGTTACTCGACCGGGTACAATGAGCAGTTCTTC. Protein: CASSYSTGYNEQFF.

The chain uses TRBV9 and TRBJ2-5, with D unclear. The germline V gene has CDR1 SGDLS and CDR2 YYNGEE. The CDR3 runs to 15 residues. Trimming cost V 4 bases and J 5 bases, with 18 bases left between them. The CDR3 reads CASSPVEKRRETQYF. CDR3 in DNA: TGTGCCAGCAGCCCCGTTGAGAAGCGTAGGGAGACCCAGTACTTC.